Listed below are T cell receptor beta chains from one sample, sequenced in a study of T cells in Graves' hyperthyroidism and ophthalmopathy. One entry per CDR3 protein, called by TCRdb with MiXCR from the multiplex PCR reads. The sample records about 660,000 distinct CDR3 sequences, about 45% being singletons. Material: peripheral blood or thyroid tissue (not recorded which). The receptors shown here come from an adult man with Graves' disease, either hyperthyroidism or ophthalmopathy (not recorded which). Both conserved end residues are part of each CDR3. The D gene is left open where the match is weak. Where a row states a size, it is once, few, many or the class of an expanded clone; other rows omit it.

abundance	v_gene	d_gene	j_gene	CDR3nt	CDR3aa
.	TRBV11-2	TRBD1	TRBJ2-7	TGTGCCAGCAGCCAGGGGGGGACAGGGATCTCCTACGAGCAGTACTTC	CASSQGGTGISYEQYF
.	TRBV29-1	TRBD1	TRBJ1-5	TGCAGCGGCAGGGGGTATCAGCCCCAGCATTTT	CSGRGYQPQHF
few	TRBV7-6	.	TRBJ2-2	TGTGCCAGCAGCTTAGTCTCGGGCTCTGCCGGGGAGCTGTTTTTT	CASSLVSGSAGELFF
.	TRBV7-9	TRBD1	TRBJ2-7	TGTGCCAGTAGTCTCCGGGACAGGTCTTTCGAGCAGTACTTC	CASSLRDRSFEQYF
.	TRBV11-2	TRBD2	TRBJ2-5	TGTGCCGGCAGCTTAGAGCATCAGGCGGGGGAAGAGACCCAGTACTTC	CAGSLEHQAGEETQYF
.	TRBV20-1	TRBD2	TRBJ2-1	TGCAGTGCTAGGTCCGGGACTAGCGGGAGGGCCGGGGTGATGAATGAGCAGTTCTTC	CSARSGTSGRAGVMNEQFF
.	TRBV20-1	.	TRBJ2-7	TGCAGTGCAGAGGTCGGGAGCTCCTACGAGCAGTACTTC	CSAEVGSSYEQYF
.	TRBV7-9	TRBD1	TRBJ2-6	TGTGCCAGCAGCTCAGGGGGACAGGGGGCCTATGGGGCCAACGTCCTGACTTTC	CASSSGGQGAYGANVLTF
few	TRBV7-9	.	TRBJ2-7	TGTGCCAGCAGCCCCCCCCCAGTTACCTACGAGCAGTACTTC	CASSPPPVTYEQYF
few	TRBV19	.	TRBJ1-5	TGTGCCAGTAGTATAGGGAGGACAACGCCCAATCAGCCCCAGCATTTT	CASSIGRTTPNQPQHF
.	TRBV20-1	.	TRBJ2-2	TGCAGTGCTAGAACCGTGAACACCGGGGAGCTGTTTTTT	CSARTVNTGELFF
.	TRBV29-1	.	TRBJ1-2	TGCAGCGTTGAGGTCCAGGCTAACTATGGCTACACCTTC	CSVEVQANYGYTF
many	TRBV29-1	TRBD1	TRBJ2-5	TGCAGCGCTTCGACAGGGAGAGAGACCCAGTACTTC	CSASTGRETQYF
many	TRBV10-3	.	TRBJ1-4	TGTGCCATCAGTGAGTCGGTTGAAAAACTGTTTTTT	CAISESVEKLFF
few	TRBV10-3	.	TRBJ1-2	TGTGCCAGCAGTTACTCGTCGGGGGTGGGAGGCTACACCTTC	CASSYSSGVGGYTF